A single sample gave rise to the 8 T cell receptor beta chains below, sequenced in a study of blood T cells in healthy people across ages. Sample-barcoded 5' priming and a J-beta primer mix drove a second PCR of about 6 to 12 cycles. TCRdb re-derived calls from the 5' RACE reads in MiXCR, one entry per CDR3 protein. Seen here are 700,000 to 900,000 distinct CDR3 sequences, about 55% observed once, and the top ten hold about 42%. The sequencing sample was made of blood. These receptors originate from a man at least 80 years old in good health.

Remarks on this clonotype: A much bigger clone sits one base away, suggesting this may be a read error. The chain joins TRBV29-1 to TRBJ2-7; D not certain. V was clipped by 1 base and J by 1 base, with 5 bases between them. CDR1 is SQVTM, CDR2 ANQGSEA, per germline. The CDR3 sequence is 12 residues long. CDR3 residues: CSVEGQSYEQYF. The CDR3 coding sequence is TGCAGCGTTGAAGGACAATCCTACGAGCAGTACTTC.

The chain recombines TRBV11-2 with TRBJ2-5; D is possibly TRBD2 (6 bases). The CDR3 has 14 residues. Trimming cost V 5 bases and J 11 bases, with 21 bases left between them. Per germline, CDR1 SGHAT and CDR2 FQNNGV. The CDR3 coding sequence is TGTGCCAGCAGCCGGCTGGCGGGGAACAATGAGCAGTACTTC. It codes for CASSRLAGNNEQYF.

The chain links TRBV9 to TRBJ2-1, with D perhaps TRBD1 or TRBD2 (5 bases each). The J call may not be correct, given that the DNA end is closer to TRBJ2-7. Germline CDR1 SGDLS, CDR2 YYNGEE. This CDR3 has 17 residues. Here the CDR3 reads CASSVEGTRSSYNEQYF. CDR3 sequence (DNA): TGTGCCAGCAGCGTAGAGGGGACCAGGAGCTCCTACAATGAGCAGTACTTC.

The chain uses TRBV6-5 and TRBJ2-4, with a weak D call TRBD1 (5 bases). Trimming cost V 4 bases and J 3 bases, with 13 bases left between them. The CDR3 is 15 residues long. CDR1 MNHEY and CDR2 SVGAGI come from the germline V gene. The CDR3 DNA is TGTGCCAGCAGTTCCGAACAGGTGTACAAAAACATTCAGTACTTC. Residues: CASSSEQVYKNIQYF.

The chain couples TRBV12-3 or TRBV12-4 to TRBJ2-1, with 7 bases lining up with TRBD2. Judging by the DNA end, TRBJ2-7 fits better; the J call may be wrong. The CDR3 contains 16 residues. CDR3 loop: CASSPTTGRAYNEQYF. The CDR3 DNA is TGTGCCAGCAGTCCCACTACGGGGAGGGCCTACAATGAGCAGTACTTC.

This clonotype was detected a few times. The chain employs TRBV11-2 and TRBJ2-1, with D perhaps TRBD1 (5 bases). The DNA end is a closer match to TRBJ2-7, so the J assignment may be wrong. Germline V lookup: CDR1 SGHAT, CDR2 FQNNGV. CDR3 size: 11 residues. This chain's CDR3 is CASSKGDEQYF. The DNA for the CDR3 is TGTGCCAGCAGCAAAGGGGATGAGCAGTACTTC.

CDR3 amino acids: CASSSLRDGSYEQYF. The CDR3 DNA reads TGTGCCAGCAGTTCCCTCCGGGACGGTTCCTACGAGCAGTACTTC. This rearrangement joins TRBV28 to TRBJ2-7, with D perhaps being TRBD1 or TRBD2 (5 bases each). Trimming cost V 4 bases and J 1 base, with 14 bases left between them. This CDR3 comprises 15 residues. Germline V gene lookup returns CDR1 MDHEN and CDR2 SYDVKM.

This clonotype was seen only a few times. This sequence joins TRBV29-1 and TRBJ2-7; 9 nucleotides line up with TRBD1. Germline V gene lookup returns CDR1 SQVTM and CDR2 ANQGSEA. The V and J ends lost 7 bases and 6 bases, in that order; junction bases with no gene match: 7. The length of the CDR3 is 12 residues. The DNA of the CDR3 is TGCAGCGGAACAGGGGGCACAGGCGAGCAGTACTTC. Amino acids: CSGTGGTGEQYF.